A selection of T cell receptor beta chains follows, all from one sample in a study of T cell responses to AZD1222 COVID-19 vaccine. Libraries were prepared by immunoSEQ multiplex PCR; TCRdb keeps only in-frame clonotypes and omits some of them. The sample has about 85,000 clones, around 90% seen once; the top ten hold approximately 8%. Sequences were derived from peripheral blood, sampled 28 days after the second AZD1222 dose. These receptors were collected from an adult who received the AZD1222 COVID-19 vaccine. CDR3s include the opening cysteine and the closing phenylalanine or tryptophan. The D gene is left open where the match is weak. Clone sizes are given selectively: once, few, many, or a class where the clone is expanded.

clone size	V gene	D gene	J gene	CDR3 length	CDR3 protein	CDR3 DNA
-	TRBV30	TRBD2	TRBJ2-1	12	CAWSGAGDEQFF	TGTGCCTGGAGTGGGGCGGGAGATGAGCAGTTCTTC
-	TRBV29-1	-	TRBJ1-2	14	CSVDRAQDNYGYTF	TGCAGCGTTGATCGGGCACAAGATAACTATGGCTACACCTTC
-	TRBV19	-	TRBJ2-7	14	CASSMGNREDEQYF	TGTGCCAGTAGTATGGGGAACCGAGAGGACGAGCAGTACTTC
-	TRBV18	-	TRBJ1-6	16	CASSRGSKRGNSPLHF	TGTGCCAGCTCACGCGGCAGCAAAAGGGGTAATTCACCCCTCCACTTT
-	TRBV19	TRBD1	TRBJ1-6	14	CASSPGQGQSPLHF	TGTGCCAGTAGTCCGGGACAGGGACAGTCACCCCTCCACTTT
-	TRBV7-6	TRBD2	TRBJ2-5	16	CASSLATRGGRETQYF	TGTGCCAGCAGCTTAGCGACCCGGGGAGGGCGGGAGACCCAGTACTTC
once	TRBV19	TRBD1	TRBJ2-3	14	CASSKTGSTDTQYF	TGTGCCAGTAGTAAGACAGGGAGCACAGATACGCAGTATTTT
-	TRBV7-9	TRBD1	TRBJ1-6	17	CASSLNLGTGGGSPLHF	TGTGCCAGCAGCTTGAACCTTGGGACAGGGGGCGGTTCACCCCTCCACTTT
-	TRBV28	-	TRBJ1-1	13	CASSQVGVSEAFF	TGTGCCAGCAGTCAAGTAGGGGTGTCTGAAGCTTTCTTT
-	TRBV7-2	-	TRBJ1-1	15	CASSSNRVMNTEAFF	TGTGCCAGCAGCTCCAACAGGGTTATGAACACTGAAGCTTTCTTT